A selection of T cell receptor beta chains follows, all from one sample in a study of blood T cell repertoires in COVID-19. Measured with immunoSEQ multiplex PCR; TCRdb has only the in-frame clones, and not every one. Counted here are 100,000 to 150,000 clones, about 74% occurring once; the ten biggest clones make up 4.5% to 6%. Sequenced sample: peripheral blood. All receptors come from a man of 80 years or more with COVID-19, enrolled during active disease. CDR3s include the opening cysteine and the closing phenylalanine or tryptophan. A D gene is named only where the DNA matches it firmly. Size is stated for part of the rows, as once, few or many counts, or as a class when the clone is expanded.

CDR3: CAILSDRLNSPLHF
DNA: TGTGCCATCCTCTCGGACAGGCTTAATTCACCCCTCCACTTT
D: TRBD1
V: TRBV10-3
J: TRBJ1-6
size: .

CDR3: CASSSGGGRSYEQFF
DNA: TGCGCCAGCAGCTCCGGCGGCGGGAGATCCTATGAGCAGTTCTTC
D: TRBD2
V: TRBV5-1
J: TRBJ2-1
size: .

CDR3: CASSHKGGPGEQFF
DNA: TGTGCCAGCAGCCATAAAGGAGGGCCGGGTGAGCAGTTCTTC
D: .
V: TRBV3-1/TRBV3-2
J: TRBJ2-1
size: .

CDR3: CASSVDPSGSEQFF
DNA: TGTGCCAGCAGCGTCGACCCTAGCGGTTCTGAGCAGTTCTTC
D: TRBD2
V: TRBV9
J: TRBJ2-1
size: .

CDR3: CASQGLAGVFAGGEQYF
DNA: TGTGCCAGCCAAGGACTAGCGGGAGTTTTTGCCGGTGGCGAGCAGTACTTC
D: TRBD2
V: TRBV28
J: TRBJ2-7
size: .

CDR3: CASRSTGPNQPQHF
DNA: TGTGCCAGCAGGTCGACAGGCCCTAATCAGCCCCAGCATTTT
D: .
V: TRBV6-6
J: TRBJ1-5
size: .

CDR3: CASSLYRGMGSPLHF
DNA: TGTGCCAGCAGTTTATACCGGGGTATGGGCTCACCCCTCCACTTT
D: .
V: TRBV28
J: TRBJ1-6
size: .

CDR3: CASNPRAGETQYF
DNA: TGTGCCAGTAACCCGCGGGCCGGAGAGACCCAGTACTTC
D: .
V: TRBV19
J: TRBJ2-5
size: .

CDR3: CASSTEDRAAGANVLTF
DNA: TGTGCCAGCAGCACCGAGGACAGGGCAGCTGGGGCCAACGTCCTGACTTTC
D: TRBD1
V: TRBV5-5
J: TRBJ2-6
size: .

CDR3: CASSLGFSGRVGHVYQETQYF
DNA: TGCGCCAGCAGCTTGGGGTTTAGCGGGAGAGTAGGTCATGTGTACCAAGAGACCCAGTACTTC
D: TRBD2
V: TRBV5-1
J: TRBJ2-5
size: .

CDR3: CASSFSFTDTQYF
DNA: TGTGCCAGCAGCTTCAGTTTCACAGATACGCAGTATTTT
D: .
V: TRBV7-2
J: TRBJ2-3
size: many

CDR3: CASSFIRGDEKLFF
DNA: TGTGCCAGCAGCTTCATCAGGGGAGATGAAAAACTGTTTTTT
D: .
V: TRBV7-8
J: TRBJ1-4
size: .

CDR3: CASSKDFNTEAFF
DNA: TGTGCCAGCAGCAAGGACTTCAACACTGAAGCTTTCTTT
D: .
V: TRBV7-9
J: TRBJ1-1
size: .

CDR3: CASSSGGTAETQYF
DNA: TGCGCCAGCAGCAGCGGGGGAACCGCTGAGACCCAGTACTTC
D: TRBD2
V: TRBV5-1
J: TRBJ2-5
size: once

CDR3: CASSWTVMNTEAFF
DNA: TGTGCCAGTAGTTGGACAGTTATGAACACTGAAGCTTTCTTT
D: .
V: TRBV19
J: TRBJ1-1
size: .

CDR3: CASSLVPGYEQYF
DNA: TGTGCCAGCAGCTTAGTCCCCGGCTACGAGCAGTACTTC
D: .
V: TRBV11-1
J: TRBJ2-7
size: .

CDR3: CASSYSTRGPYEQYF
DNA: TGTGCCAGCAGTTACTCGACCAGGGGGCCGTACGAGCAGTACTTC
D: TRBD1
V: TRBV6-5
J: TRBJ2-7
size: .